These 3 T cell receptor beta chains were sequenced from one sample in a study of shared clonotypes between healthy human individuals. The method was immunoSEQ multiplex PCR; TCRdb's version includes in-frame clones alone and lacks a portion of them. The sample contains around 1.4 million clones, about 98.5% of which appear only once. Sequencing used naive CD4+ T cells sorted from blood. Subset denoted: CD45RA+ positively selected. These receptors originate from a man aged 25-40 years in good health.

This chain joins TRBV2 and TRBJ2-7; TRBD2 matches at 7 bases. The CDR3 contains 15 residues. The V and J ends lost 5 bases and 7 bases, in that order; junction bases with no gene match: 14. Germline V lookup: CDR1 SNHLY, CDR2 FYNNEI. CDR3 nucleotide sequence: TGTGCCAGCAGTCGCTCCGGGACTACTGATTATGAGCAGTACTTC. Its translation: CASSRSGTTDYEQYF.

DNA for the CDR3: TGTGCCAGCAGCTCCTCTCAGGGGGCGAAAGGCTACACCTTC. It translates to CASSSSQGAKGYTF. This chain uses TRBV7-9 with TRBJ1-2; 8 bases are shared with TRBD1. Trimming at V came to 4 bases and at J to 8 bases, leaving 9 bases not matched to a gene. The CDR3 has 14 amino acids. Germline-derived CDR1 and CDR2 are SEHNR and FQNEAQ (reference sequence).

In DNA, the CDR3 is TGCGCCAGCAGCGCACCGGGAGGAAGGGGCACTGAAGCTTTCTTT. It codes for CASSAPGGRGTEAFF. This rearrangement joins TRBV5-1 to TRBJ1-1, with D maybe TRBD1 (5 bases). V shed 4 bases and J shed 4 bases, with 17 bases lying between them. CDR1 and CDR2 (germline): SGHRS, YFSETQ. The CDR3 loop spans 15 amino acids.